The rows below give T cell receptor beta chains drawn from one sample of a study of shared clonotypes between healthy human individuals. The method was immunoSEQ multiplex PCR; TCRdb's version includes in-frame clones alone and lacks a portion of them. Altogether about 2.3 million clones are present, just under 95% being singletons, with the ten largest covering about 0.36%. Sequenced: naive CD4+ T cells from PBMCs. All receptors come from a man between 18 and 35 years old in good health. Some clones in this sample may be carry-over from other donors' samples. Each CDR3 is given with its conserved first and last residue. The D gene is left open where the match is weak. Clone sizes are given selectively: once, few, many, or a class where the clone is expanded.

clone_size d_call j_call v_call cdr3_nt cdr3_aa
once TRBD2 TRBJ2-1 TRBV4-3 TGCGCCAGCAGCCAGAGGCTAGCGGGACCCAATGAGCAGTTCTTC CASSQRLAGPNEQFF
. . TRBJ2-7 TRBV28 TGTGCCAGCAGCCAAACAGAGCCCTACGAGCAGTACTTC CASSQTEPYEQYF
. TRBD2 TRBJ2-5 TRBV11-3 TGTGCCAGCAGCTTACAGCGGGGCGGAGAGGAGACCCAGTACTTC CASSLQRGGEETQYF
once . TRBJ2-7 TRBV6-5 TGTGCCAGCGGAATCATTCGGGCAGGGCACCACGAGCAGTACTTC CASGIIRAGHHEQYF
. . TRBJ2-5 TRBV11-2 TGTGCCAGCAGCCGCCTGGGTTATCGGGAGCAGTACTTC CASSRLGYREQYF
once . TRBJ2-3 TRBV7-6 TGTGCCAGCAGCTTAGTGTTCTCGGTTCGGGGTACAGATACGCAGTATTTT CASSLVFSVRGTDTQYF
. TRBD1 TRBJ1-3 TRBV19 TGTGCCAGTAGTATCAATGGACAGGGGGTCTCTGGAAACACCATATATTTT CASSINGQGVSGNTIYF
. TRBD1 TRBJ1-1 TRBV28 TGTGCCAGCAGCCCCCGTACAGGGGGCACTGAAGCTTTCTTT CASSPRTGGTEAFF
. . TRBJ2-3 TRBV5-4 TGTGCCAGCAGCGGCCCAGGGGCCGGCACAGATACGCAGTATTTT CASSGPGAGTDTQYF
. . TRBJ2-3 TRBV14 TGTGCCAGCAGCCAAGTTCGGGCGGGACGAAACACAGATACGCAGTATTTT CASSQVRAGRNTDTQYF
. . TRBJ2-2 TRBV19 TGTGCCAGTAGTATTTTCCCCACCGGGGAGCTGTTTTTT CASSIFPTGELFF
. . TRBJ2-1 TRBV5-4 TGTGCCAGCAGCTTAGGGCAGGTAGCCTACAATGAGCAGTTCTTC CASSLGQVAYNEQFF
. . TRBJ2-7 TRBV6-5 TGTGCCAGCAGTTACTCTTTCGGGGGTTCCTACGAGCAGTACTTC CASSYSFGGSYEQYF
. TRBD1 TRBJ1-2 TRBV6-6 TGTGCCAGCACCCACCTCGACAGGGCAGGGGGCTACACCTTC CASTHLDRAGGYTF
. TRBD1 TRBJ1-6 TRBV5-1 TGCGCCAGCAGCTCGACAGGGTTGGATTCACCCCTCCACTTT CASSSTGLDSPLHF
. TRBD2 TRBJ2-1 TRBV5-4 TGTGCCAGCAGCTCGATGTCTAGCGGCCCTAATGAGCAGTTCTTC CASSSMSSGPNEQFF
. . TRBJ2-5 TRBV7-8 TGTGCCAGCAGCCCAAATTCCGCGGGGGCGGCGGGGACCCAGTACTTC CASSPNSAGAAGTQYF
. . TRBJ1-1 TRBV28 TGTGCCAGCAGTTCCCCCTTTTTGGGGAACACTGAAGCTTTCTTT CASSSPFLGNTEAFF
. . TRBJ1-4 TRBV25-1 TGTGCCAGCACGGGGCAAATAGGAGAAAAACTGTTTTTT CASTGQIGEKLFF
. . TRBJ2-1 TRBV7-9 TGTGCCAGCAGCTTAACTCAGTCCTACAATGAGCAGTTCTTC CASSLTQSYNEQFF
. . TRBJ2-7 TRBV30 TGTGCCTGGAGTGTAAGTGGCTACGAGCAGTACTTC CAWSVSGYEQYF
. TRBD1 TRBJ2-3 TRBV11-3 TGTGCCAGCAGCCTACAGGGGTCAGATACGCAGTATTTT CASSLQGSDTQYF
. . TRBJ1-2 TRBV6-1 TGTGCCAGCAGAGCAGGGGCAGGCTATGGCTACACCTTC CASRAGAGYGYTF
. TRBD2 TRBJ2-3 TRBV28 TGTGCCAGCAGTTCCCCCAGCGGGAGCAGCACAGATACGCAGTATTTT CASSSPSGSSTDTQYF
. . TRBJ2-5 TRBV6-5 TGTGCCAGCAGTTACTCAACGGGTATCCAAGAGACCCAGTACTTC CASSYSTGIQETQYF
. TRBD2 TRBJ2-5 TRBV2 TGTGCCAGCAACTGGGGGGGGACCCAAGAGACCCAGTACTTC CASNWGGTQETQYF
. . TRBJ2-2 TRBV10-3 TGTGCCATCAGGACAGGCGCCGGGGAGCTGTTTTTT CAIRTGAGELFF
. TRBD1 TRBJ2-7 TRBV6-1 TGTGCCAGCAGTTCCCGGGACAGGGGAAGAGGGCAGTACTTC CASSSRDRGRGQYF
. . TRBJ1-2 TRBV6-5 TGTGCCATCGGAATTCCGGGGCATAGCTATGGCTACACCTTC CAIGIPGHSYGYTF
once . TRBJ1-1 TRBV6-6 TGTGCCAGCAGTTACGTGCGGGAAGAAGCTTTCTTT CASSYVREEAFF
. TRBD1 TRBJ1-4 TRBV6-1 TGTGCCAGCAGTGAAGCGTACGGACAGGATCCTGAAAAACTGTTTTTT CASSEAYGQDPEKLFF
. . TRBJ1-5 TRBV7-2 TGTGCCAGCAGCTTCCCAGGGCTCTATCAGCCCCAGCATTTT CASSFPGLYQPQHF
. TRBD1 TRBJ1-1 TRBV9 TGTGCCAGCAGCGAAGGGGCAGGGGGCGCGGGCACTGAAGCTTTCTTT CASSEGAGGAGTEAFF
. . TRBJ2-5 TRBV28 TGTGCCAGCAGTTCCGCCGACCCCTCGGTATGGGAGACCCAGTACTTC CASSSADPSVWETQYF
. TRBD1 TRBJ1-2 TRBV11-2 TGTGCCAGCAGCTTAACAGGGGCCTCACTCTATGGCTACACCTTC CASSLTGASLYGYTF
. TRBD2 TRBJ2-1 TRBV5-8 TGTGCCAGCAGTCCCTCAGGCGGACTAGTATTGTACGAGCAGTTCTTC CASSPSGGLVLYEQFF
. . TRBJ1-5 TRBV6-5 TGTGCCAGCAGTTACAGGGAAGGTCAGCCCCAGCATTTT CASSYREGQPQHF
. TRBD1 TRBJ2-3 TRBV4-2 TGTGCCAGCAGCCAACTGGGACAGGGGAGTACAGATACGCAGTATTTT CASSQLGQGSTDTQYF
. TRBD1 TRBJ2-6 TRBV7-9 TGTGCCAGCAGCTTGTGGGGAGGACAGGGTCCGCCTGGGGCCAACGTCCTGACTTTC CASSLWGGQGPPGANVLTF
. . TRBJ2-1 TRBV5-6 TGTGCCAGCAGCTTGGGCCAGATTGAGCAGTTCTTC CASSLGQIEQFF
few . TRBJ2-2 TRBV5-4 TGTGCCAGCAGCTTGGAAGGGAACACCGGGGAGCTGTTTTTT CASSLEGNTGELFF
. TRBD1 TRBJ2-7 TRBV27 TGTGCCAGCAGTTTATCCCGGGACAGGCTAACCTACGAGCAGTACTTC CASSLSRDRLTYEQYF
. TRBD2 TRBJ2-7 TRBV7-9 TGTGCCAGCAGCCCCGGGGGGTACGAGCAGTACTTC CASSPGGYEQYF
. TRBD2 TRBJ2-7 TRBV5-1 TGCGCCAGCAGCACCGGACTAGGTCTCTCCGAGCAGTACTTC CASSTGLGLSEQYF
. TRBD2 TRBJ2-2 TRBV27 TGTGCCAGCAGTTCACCAGGACTAGCGGGGTCGACCGGGGAGCTGTTTTTT CASSSPGLAGSTGELFF
. . TRBJ2-1 TRBV27 TGTGCCAGCAGTTTAACGGAATACAATGAGCAGTTCTTC CASSLTEYNEQFF
. TRBD1 TRBJ2-3 TRBV29-1 TGCAGCGTCGACGACAGGGGGACGGATACGCAGTATTTT CSVDDRGTDTQYF
. . TRBJ2-2 TRBV4-2 TGTGCCAGCAGCCAAGGGGGAACCGGGGAGCTGTTTTTT CASSQGGTGELFF
. . TRBJ1-1 TRBV19 TGTGCCAGTAGTATAGGGGTATTCGGCAGTGAAGCTTTCTTT CASSIGVFGSEAFF
. . TRBJ2-5 TRBV27 TGTGCCAGTTCCGCTAGCCCCGGGACCCAGTACTTC CASSASPGTQYF
. . TRBJ2-3 TRBV5-1 TGCGCCAGCAGCTCTTATAGCACAGATACGCAGTATTTT CASSSYSTDTQYF
. . TRBJ2-2 TRBV5-1 TGCGCCAGCAGCCGGGACGGGGTGAACACCGGGGAGCTGTTTTTT CASSRDGVNTGELFF
. TRBD1 TRBJ1-3 TRBV30 TGTGCCTGGAGGACAGGGGGCGTAGGAAACACCATATATTTT CAWRTGGVGNTIYF
. . TRBJ2-7 TRBV6-1 TGTGCCAGCGAGGTCTTTTACGAGCAGTACTTC CASEVFYEQYF
. . TRBJ2-7 TRBV13 TGTGCCAGCAGCTTAACGACAGGGAGGAGGGCCTACGAGCAGTACTTC CASSLTTGRRAYEQYF
. . TRBJ1-3 TRBV4-1 TGCGCCAGCAGCCAAGATCTGACAGCCTCTGGAAACACCATATATTTT CASSQDLTASGNTIYF
. TRBD2 TRBJ2-2 TRBV5-4 TGTGCCAGCAGCAGAGCTAGCGGGAACACCGGGGAGCTGTTTTTT CASSRASGNTGELFF